This entry is about one TCR beta chain. The sorted-subset replicate PCRs were given roughly 200 ng DNA, which is some 29,000 T cell genomes. The assay was immunoSEQ multiplex PCR, and TCRdb's table has in-frame clones only and misses some. The table shows around 1.1 million clones, with around 78% occurring only once. This entry belongs to a study of shared clonotypes between healthy human individuals. CDR3 size: 14 residues. V lost 2 bases and J 5 bases, leaving 12 bases between the germline ends. Germline CDR1 reads SGHTA; CDR2 reads FQGNSA. None of the donors, who were healthy HIV-negative adults, had recently had acute infections or vaccinations.

This chain connects TRBV7-2 to TRBJ1-2; unclear D gene. This clonotype was sampled from a man in his late teens or twenties in good health. Some clones in this sample may be carry-over from other donors' samples. Sequenced input: memory CD4+ T cells from PBMCs. The subset was: CD45RA-negative fraction. DNA for the CDR3: TGTGCCAGCAGCTTACAGTTTACGGGTTATGGCTACACCTTC. Protein: CASSLQFTGYGYTF.